This TCR beta chain is from a study of blood T cell repertoires in COVID-19. About the research overall: PBMCs, B-cell-depleted T cells, or T cells provided the cDNA or gDNA that made up the material.

The CDR3 covers 18 residues. As originally analysed: Amplified reference gene primers provided the basis for estimating nucleated cell counts. TCRdb keeps only in-frame clones here, not all; method: immunoSEQ multiplex PCR. Clone size and the V and J calls come from that table; the DNA yielded D and trimming. The data show about 270,000 clones, more than 70% seen once. The genes are TRBV21-1 and TRBJ2-1; the table's D call, TRBD1, was not checked against the DNA. TRBV21-1 is reported as a pseudogene. The TCR sequence derives from a woman aged 18-35 years with acute or convalescent COVID-19. Sequenced input: peripheral blood. The CDR3, as DNA: TGTGCCAGCAGCAATCCTCCCGTCCCGACCAGGCTCTACAATGAGCAGTTCTTC. Translated: CASSNPPVPTRLYNEQFF.